This T cell receptor beta chain was recovered during a study of regulatory T cells in long-lasting Graves disease. General study findings and limits: TRBV28, TRBJ1-2 and TRBJ2-5 were segments that persistent disease favored. Newly diagnosed patients had higher TCR diversity than persistent Graves' patients did.

This clonotype appeared many times. Its antigen is still unknown. Documented time point: persistent/refractory GD, antithyroid drugs over 5 years with positive TRAb. The TCR library was made from RNA that had been extracted from PBMCs in TRIzol. Arm-PCR of CDR3 regions with iRepertoire HTBI primers generated TCR beta libraries. Authors' methods: Gene usage covered 62 TRBV and roughly 13 TRBJ segments. TCRdb processed the multiplex PCR reads anew with MiXCR; each CDR3 protein has one entry. The V and J calls shown here were made by TCRdb, not taken from the authors' results. The table has 300,000 or so distinct CDR3 sequences, less than 20% seen once. The germline V gene encodes CDR1 SGHAT and CDR2 FQNNGV. V was cut by 3 bases and J by 10 bases, with 13 bases left in between. This CDR3 is 14 amino acids long.

The chain combines TRBV11-2 with TRBJ1-6, with TRBD1 as a possible D gene (6 bases). This specimen consisted of peripheral blood mononuclear cells (PBMCs), obtained when the disease was refractory, from a patient treated with antithyroid drugs. The sequence was collected from a female donor with Graves disease. The DNA of the CDR3 is TGTGCCAGCAGCTTGGGGGCAGGGAAGTCACCCCTCCACTTT. Translation gives CASSLGAGKSPLHF.